Listed here are 23 T cell receptor beta chains from one sample, sequenced in a study of blood T cell repertoires in COVID-19. The table came from immunoSEQ multiplex PCR; TCRdb's copy has only in-frame clones and leaves some out. The sample lists 160,000 or so clones; 75% to 90% were seen once. Sequenced input: peripheral blood. The receptors here all came from a man in his fifties or sixties with acute or convalescent COVID-19.

This chain joins TRBV24-1 and TRBJ2-5, with D possibly matching TRBD2 (6 bases). The CDR3 runs to 16 residues. V was trimmed by 4 bases and J by 1 base, leaving 15 bases between them. The germline CDR1 and CDR2 sequences are KGHDR and SFDVKD. The CDR3 here is CATSEPVGTAQETQYF. DNA for the CDR3: TGTGCCACCAGTGAGCCTGTAGGGACTGCCCAAGAGACCCAGTACTTC.

The genes are TRBV5-4 and TRBJ2-1; no firm D call. Between the trimmed V and J ends, which lost 0 bases and 3 bases, there was a span of 10 bases. Germline CDR1 and CDR2: SGHNT and YYREEE (reference sequence). The CDR3 loop spans 15 amino acids. The CDR3 nucleotides are TGTGCCAGCAGCTTGGGTTCATTCTACTACAATGAGCAGTTCTTC. Its translation is CASSLGSFYYNEQFF.

This clone was found a few times. This sequence joins TRBV6-5 and TRBJ1-1, with D perhaps matching TRBD1 (5 bases). This CDR3 has 13 amino acids. From germline, CDR1 is MNHEY and CDR2 SVGAGI. Trimming took 6 bases from V and 0 from J, leaving 8 bases between them. CDR3 in DNA: TGTGCCAGCAGAGGGGCGATGAACACTGAAGCTTTCTTT. Residues: CASRGAMNTEAFF.

V is TRBV5-6 and J is TRBJ1-2; TRBD1 aligns across 7 bases. CDR1 is SGHDT and CDR2 is YYEEEE in the germline V gene. The J segment lost 4 bases and the V segment lost 0 bases, leaving 6 bases of the junction unmatched. The CDR3 extends over 15 amino acids. CDR3 DNA: TGTGCCAGCAGCTTGGGTACCGGACAGGTCTATGGCTACACCTTC. Translated, it gives CASSLGTGQVYGYTF.

This chain links TRBV7-8 with TRBJ2-3; D perhaps matches TRBD1 (6 bases). With 1 base removed from V and 4 bases from J, the gap between germline ends came to 12 bases. This CDR3 region has 15 residues. Germline V gene data show CDR1 as SGHVS and CDR2 as FQNEAQ. The CDR3 protein is CASSLVWQGSDTQYF. Written as DNA, the CDR3 is TGTGCCAGCAGCTTAGTGTGGCAGGGGTCAGATACGCAGTATTTT.

DNA of the CDR3: TGTGCCAGCAGTCGAACAGGGGTAGAGACCCAGTACTTC. This translates into CASSRTGVETQYF. The chain combines TRBV5-4 with TRBJ2-5, with 7 bases that match TRBD1. The ends lost 5 bases at V and 4 bases at J; junction bases unmatched: 5. This CDR3 comprises 13 residues. CDR1 and CDR2 from the germline V gene are SGHNT and YYREEE (reference sequence).

The chain's CDR3 is CASSLGRGHYNEQFF. The CDR3 DNA sequence: TGTGCCAGCAGTTTAGGCAGGGGGCACTACAATGAGCAGTTCTTC. This chain uses TRBV28 with TRBJ2-1; 8 bases map to TRBD1. Germline values: CDR1 MDHEN, CDR2 SYDVKM. The ends lost 2 bases at V and 3 bases at J; junction bases unmatched: 3. The CDR3 runs to 15 residues.

The chain joins TRBV10-2 to TRBJ1-1; no firm D call. The CDR3 is 12 residues long. V was cut by 10 bases and J by 1 base, with 10 bases left in between. Germline-derived CDR1 and CDR2 are WSHSY and SAAADI. In nucleotides, the CDR3 is TGCGCCACCCGAACGGGGAACACTGAAGCTTTCTTT. Translation: CATRTGNTEAFF.

This clone has only one observation. This chain connects TRBV5-4 to TRBJ2-7; 13 bases fit TRBD2. This CDR3 has 15 residues. Germline trimming cut 3 bases from V and 2 bases from J; bases unmatched to any gene: 2. Germline V gene sequence: CDR1 SGHNT, CDR2 YYREEE (reference sequence). CDR3 sequence: CASSYGTSGAYEQYF. CDR3 bases: TGTGCCAGCAGCTATGGGACTAGCGGGGCCTACGAGCAGTACTTC.

This clone came up once. The V and J genes are TRBV10-3 and TRBJ1-5, with TRBD1 as a possible D gene (5 bases). The V gene's germline CDR1 is ENHRY and CDR2 SYGVKD. The V and J ends lost 2 bases and 2 bases respectively, with 16 bases between them. The length of the CDR3 is 17 residues. Written as DNA, the CDR3 is TGTGCCATCAGTGAGATGGGGAGGGGATCGGGCAATCAGCCCCAGCATTTT. It yields the protein CAISEMGRGSGNQPQHF.

The gene calls are TRBV2 and TRBJ1-1, with unresolved D. The germline CDR1 and CDR2 sequences are SNHLY and FYNNEI. V was cut by 8 bases and J by 2 bases, with 12 bases left in between. The length of the CDR3 is 13 residues. The chain's CDR3 is CASHHGVNTEAFF. The CDR3 DNA reads as TGTGCCAGCCACCACGGAGTTAACACTGAAGCTTTCTTT. The full variable domain, its missing parts supplied by reference TRBV2 and TRBJ1-1, is EPEVTQTPSHQVTQMGQEVILRCVPISNHLYFYWYRQILGQKVEFLVSFYNNEISEKSEIFDDQFSVERPDGSNFTLKIRSTKLEDSAMYFCASHHGVNTEAFFGQGTRLTVV.

The genes are TRBV7-2 and TRBJ2-7; TRBD2 matches at 8 bases. In germline, CDR1 is SGHTA, CDR2 FQGNSA. V lost 4 bases, J lost 4 bases, and 12 bases stayed unmatched. The CDR3 extends over 16 amino acids. The CDR3 sequence: CASSSRVAGSLYEQYF. The DNA for the CDR3 is TGTGCCAGCAGCTCCAGGGTAGCGGGGTCTCTTTACGAGCAGTACTTC.

The V and J genes are TRBV19 and TRBJ1-3; 7 nucleotides line up with TRBD1. The V segment lost 5 bases and the J segment 0 bases; nucleotides outside the gene matches: 7. The CDR3 covers 16 residues. Germline V gives CDR1 LNHDA, CDR2 SQIVND (reference sequence). CDR3 sequence (DNA): TGTGCCAGTAGTTCGGGGACAGCGAGCTCTGGAAACACCATATATTTT. Translation: CASSSGTASSGNTIYF.

The J gene is TRBJ1-3, the V gene TRBV4-1; tentative D call: TRBD1 (5 bases). The V gene lost 0 bases and the J gene lost 1 base, with 19 bases spanning the gap. There are 19 residues in the CDR3. CDR1 MGHRA and CDR2 YSYEKL come from the germline V gene. The CDR3 here is CASSQESGRPGLSGNTIYF. CDR3 DNA: TGCGCCAGCAGCCAAGAATCGGGGCGGCCGGGACTTTCTGGAAACACCATATATTTT.

The V gene is TRBV19, the J gene TRBJ1-2, with D perhaps TRBD1 (5 bases). V was clipped by 4 bases and J by 5 bases, with 11 bases between them. Per the germline V gene, CDR1 is LNHDA and CDR2 is SQIVND (reference sequence). The CDR3 spans 13 residues. The CDR3 spells CASSSDSEYGYTF. The CDR3 DNA sequence: TGTGCCAGTAGTAGCGACAGCGAGTATGGCTACACCTTC.

V gene TRBV29-1 combines with J gene TRBJ2-5; no firm D call. The CDR3 is 12 residues long. The germline V and J ends were trimmed by 4 bases and 1 base, with 7 bases remaining between them. CDR1 SQVTM and CDR2 ANQGSEA come from the germline V gene. The CDR3, as DNA: TGCAGCGTTGCGGCGGCCCAAGAGACCCAGTACTTC. Amino acid sequence: CSVAAAQETQYF.

The V call is TRBV28, the J call TRBJ2-7, with 11 bases fitting TRBD2. With 6 bases clipped from V and 7 bases from J, the junction kept 20 bases outside the gene matches. Germline V gene lookup returns CDR1 MDHEN and CDR2 SYDVKM. This CDR3 contains 18 residues. The CDR3 bases are TGTGCCAGCAGCACCACCACCTTTATAGCGGGAGGGCCGGGAGAGCAGTACTTC. Residues: CASSTTTFIAGGPGEQYF.

The V gene is TRBV5-5, the J gene TRBJ1-3; 7 bases align to TRBD1. There are 17 residues in the CDR3. V dropped 0 bases and J dropped 0; count of bases not matched to a gene: 6. The V gene's germline CDR1 is SGHKS and CDR2 YYEKEE (reference sequence). Written as DNA, the CDR3 is TGTGCCAGCAGCTTGGCCGGGGCAGGGGGCTCTGGAAACACCATATATTTT. It translates to CASSLAGAGGSGNTIYF.

The genes are TRBV19 and TRBJ2-1; maybe TRBD1 (5 bases). V lost 5 bases, J lost 4 bases, and 12 bases lay in between. The CDR3 covers 14 residues. Germline assignment: CDR1 LNHDA and CDR2 SQIVND (reference sequence). For the CDR3, the DNA is TGTGCCAGTAGTGGGTACAGGAATTACAATGAGCAGTTCTTC. This codes for CASSGYRNYNEQFF.

This rearrangement joins TRBV18 to TRBJ1-4; D uncertain. Germline assignment: CDR1 KGHSH and CDR2 LQKENI. The CDR3 is 18 residues long. The V and J ends lost 1 base and 0 bases respectively, with 15 bases between them. The CDR3 protein is CASSPLSGRLATNEKLFF. The CDR3 region has the DNA TGTGCCAGCTCACCACTTAGCGGGAGACTTGCAACTAATGAAAAACTGTTTTTT.

This clone was detected a few times. J is TRBJ2-7 and V is TRBV5-1; 11 bases fit TRBD2. V lost 2 bases and J lost 2; bases outside the gene matches: 6. The CDR3 is 16 amino acids. Germline lookup yields CDR1 SGHRS and CDR2 YFSETQ. DNA for the CDR3: TGCGCCAGCAGCTTTACCGGGACTAGCGGAACCTACGAGCAGTACTTC. Amino acid sequence: CASSFTGTSGTYEQYF. The complete variable domain, with remaining parts taken from reference TRBV5-1 and TRBJ2-7, reads KAGVTQTPRYLIKTRGQQVTLSCSPISGHRSVSWYQQTPGQGLQFLFEYFSETQRNKGNFPGRFSGRQFSNSRSEMNVSTLELGDSALYLCASSFTGTSGTYEQYFGPGTRLTVT.

The chain recombines TRBV5-1 with TRBJ2-3; weak D call: TRBD2 (6 bases). CDR3 length: 15 amino acids. Trimming took 4 bases from V and 0 from J, leaving 12 bases between them. Germline V gene lookup returns CDR1 SGHRS and CDR2 YFSETQ. CDR3 nucleotides: TGCGCCAGCAGCGGGGGGATATCTAGCACAGATACGCAGTATTTT. Its translation is CASSGGISSTDTQYF.

In its sample, this clone was seen a few times. V is TRBV27 and J is TRBJ1-2; 12 bases are a match to TRBD1. Germline CDR1 MNHEY, CDR2 SMNVEV (reference sequence). This CDR3 is 15 amino acids long. Losses at the gene ends were 2 bases for V and 13 bases for J; bases not matched to a gene: 11. As DNA, the CDR3 is TGTGCCAGCAGTTTACTTCCGGGACAGGGGGCTTTTTCCACCTTC. Its protein product is CASSLLPGQGAFSTF.